This entry lists 25 T cell receptor beta chains sequenced from one sample in a study of early T cells in non-severe SARS-CoV-2 infection (dated by TCRdb to the early 2020s). Library creation used 5' RACE. TCRdb records NextSeq 500 as the sequencer. TCRdb redid the processing of the public reads, applying fastp at Q25 and MiXCR, and retained in-frame beta chains. A single entry per CDR3 protein holds the most common genes and DNA from its merged rows. The sample table holds fewer than 65,000 distinct CDR3 sequences, of which almost 9.5% were seen once. Under 15% of the sample is taken by the ten largest. The specimen sequenced was whole blood. The receptors originated from an adult who was a healthcare worker with PCR-confirmed SARS-CoV-2 infection or an uninfected control (not recorded which).

The table lists this clonotype with many counts. The chain recombines TRBV28 with TRBJ2-1, with TRBD2 matching 7 bases. From germline, CDR1 is MDHEN and CDR2 SYDVKM. CDR3 length equals 14 residues. Germline trimming cut 10 bases from V and 8 bases from J; bases unmatched to any gene: 14. The CDR3 is CATRTSRDLDEQFF. CDR3 DNA sequence: TGTGCCACCAGGACTAGTAGGGATTTGGATGAGCAGTTCTTC.

This clonotype has ten or more counts. This chain connects TRBV6-2 or TRBV6-3 to TRBJ1-1; tentatively, D is TRBD1 (5 bases). The CDR3 has 13 residues. Germline-derived CDR1 and CDR2 are MNHEY and SVGEGT. V shed 6 bases and J shed 6 bases, with 14 bases lying between them. CDR3 DNA: TGTGCCAGCAGATCGACGTGGGGGGCTGAAGCTTTCTTT. It is translated as CASRSTWGAEAFF.

V is TRBV6-6 and J is TRBJ1-5; D is possibly TRBD1 (5 bases). This CDR3 spans 16 amino acids. V lost 5 bases to trimming and J lost 2 bases, with 16 bases between them. CDR1 is MNHNY and CDR2 is SVGAGI in the germline V gene (reference sequence). CDR3 sequence reads: CASSDKRGKGNQPQHF. CDR3 nucleotides: TGTGCCAGCAGTGACAAGAGGGGAAAGGGCAATCAGCCCCAGCATTTT.

At least ten counts were recorded for this clonotype. The CDR3 DNA follows: TGTGCCAGCAGTCCCCTGGGGGAGGTCAGCTACGAGCAGTACTTC. It is translated as CASSPLGEVSYEQYF. The chain carries TRBV6-5 and TRBJ2-7; TRBD2 is a possible D gene (6 bases). This CDR3 region has 15 residues. Trimming took 5 bases from V and 3 from J, leaving 17 bases between them. Germline lookup yields CDR1 MNHEY and CDR2 SVGAGI.

This clonotype was picked up a small number of times. The rearrangement uses TRBV7-6 and TRBJ2-7; 8 nucleotides match TRBD1. CDR3 length equals 13 residues. V trimming: 4 bases; J trimming: 6 bases; junction bases outside the gene matches: 5. Germline CDR1 and CDR2: SGHVS and FNYEAQ. The CDR3 sequence: CASSWTGSGEQYF. The DNA of the CDR3 is TGTGCCAGCAGCTGGACAGGGTCGGGCGAGCAGTACTTC.

This clonotype was observed many times. The genes are TRBV3-1 and TRBJ1-2; the D is unclear. This CDR3 region has 15 residues. The germline V and J ends were trimmed by 3 bases and 0 bases, with 11 bases remaining between them. CDR1 is LGHDT and CDR2 is YNNKEL in the germline V gene (reference sequence). This CDR3 reads CASSQYQATNYGYTF. CDR3 nucleotide sequence: TGTGCCAGCAGCCAGTACCAGGCTACTAACTATGGCTACACCTTC.

This clonotype was found many times. The rearrangement links TRBV27 to TRBJ1-5, with D uncertain. Looked up from germline, CDR1 is MNHEY and CDR2 is SMNVEV (reference sequence). With 6 bases removed from V and 3 bases from J, the gap between germline ends came to 15 bases. This CDR3 region has 15 residues. Here the CDR3 reads CASRPVVPDNQPQHF. CDR3 coding DNA: TGTGCCAGCAGACCCGTAGTTCCAGACAATCAGCCCCAGCATTTT.

This clonotype has a count of ten or more. The genes are TRBV12-3 or TRBV12-4 and TRBJ2-4; D is tentatively TRBD1 or TRBD2 (5 bases each). V was shortened by 6 bases and J by 0 bases, with 15 bases between the two germline ends. The CDR3 length is 16 residues. The CDR3 sequence: CASRGTGAGAKNIQYF. The CDR3, as DNA: TGTGCCAGCAGGGGGACCGGGGCGGGAGCCAAAAACATTCAGTACTTC.

CDR3 residues: CASSLTTYEQYF. The CDR3 region has the DNA TGTGCCAGCAGCCTGACAACCTACGAGCAGTACTTC. The chain carries TRBV28 and TRBJ2-7; the D is unclear. CDR3 length: 12 residues. Per germline, CDR1 MDHEN and CDR2 SYDVKM. V dropped 6 bases and J dropped 2 bases, with 8 bases sitting between them. The variable domain in full, completed from reference TRBV28 and TRBJ2-7, reads DVKVTQSSRYLVKRTGEKVFLECVQDMDHENMFWYRQDPGLGLRLIYFSYDVKMKEKGDIPEGYSVSREKKERFSLILESASTNQTSMYLCASSLTTYEQYFGPGTRLTVT.

The sample holds many counts of this clonotype. The chain joins TRBV30 to TRBJ2-5; D perhaps matches TRBD1 (6 bases). Trimming removed 2 bases at V and 5 bases at J, with 18 bases between. Germline CDR1 GTSNPN, CDR2 SVGIG (reference sequence). CDR3 length: 15 residues. The CDR3 protein is CAWSQHRDPWETQYF. CDR3 bases: TGTGCCTGGAGTCAACACAGGGACCCATGGGAGACCCAGTACTTC.

This chain connects TRBV28 to TRBJ2-1, with 7 bases identical to TRBD1. This CDR3 is built from 15 residues. Germline CDR1 is MDHEN and CDR2 is SYDVKM. The V gene end was trimmed by 5 bases and the J gene end by 3 bases; junction bases not matched to a gene: 7. This CDR3 is CASSPRQGIYNEQFF. CDR3 DNA: TGTGCCAGCAGTCCGCGACAGGGTATCTACAATGAGCAGTTCTTC.

This clonotype was counted a few times. The gene calls are TRBV24-1 and TRBJ2-2; perhaps TRBD1 as D (6 bases). Germline V gene sequence: CDR1 KGHDR, CDR2 SFDVKD. The CDR3 has 16 residues. The V end was cut by 3 bases, the J end by 5 bases, with 15 bases between. The CDR3 region is CATSDPITGMTGELFF. The CDR3 bases are TGTGCCACCAGTGATCCCATCACAGGGATGACCGGGGAGCTGTTTTTT.

This clonotype was counted a few times. The chain uses TRBV28 and TRBJ2-7; TRBD1 might be the D (5 bases). The CDR3 extends over 14 amino acids. CDR1 and CDR2 (germline): MDHEN, SYDVKM. Trimming took off 7 bases at V and 0 bases at J, with 13 bases between the two ends. CDR3 residues: CASNRWGSSYEQYF. Written as DNA, the CDR3 is TGTGCCAGCAACAGGTGGGGCAGCTCCTACGAGCAGTACTTC.

This clonotype has ten or more counts. V usage is TRBV24-1 and J usage is TRBJ1-2, with D perhaps TRBD1 (5 bases). The CDR3 has 15 amino acids. The V gene's germline CDR1 is KGHDR and CDR2 SFDVKD. Deletions cut 3 bases from V and 2 bases from J, with 12 bases between. For the CDR3, the DNA is TGTGCCACCAGTGATGCTCCGGCAGGGAACTATGGCTACACCTTC. Encoded protein: CATSDAPAGNYGYTF.

The sample holds many counts of this clonotype. The V and J genes are TRBV28 and TRBJ1-6; D remains unclear. CDR1 and CDR2 (germline): MDHEN, SYDVKM. There are 13 residues in the CDR3. Trimming left V 6 bases short and J 7 bases short, with 10 bases between. The CDR3 DNA sequence: TGTGCCAGCAGCATAACACGGAATTCACCCCTCCACTTT. Protein: CASSITRNSPLHF. The whole variable domain, filled in from reference TRBV28 and TRBJ1-6, reads DVKVTQSSRYLVKRTGEKVFLECVQDMDHENMFWYRQDPGLGLRLIYFSYDVKMKEKGDIPEGYSVSREKKERFSLILESASTNQTSMYLCASSITRNSPLHFGNGTRLTVT.

This clonotype was seen many times. CDR3: CASRRGLAGGEQYF. DNA for the CDR3: TGCGCCAGCAGAAGGGGACTAGCGGGAGGAGAGCAGTACTTC. V is TRBV5-1 and J is TRBJ2-7; TRBD2 aligns across 15 bases. Germline V lookup: CDR1 SGHRS, CDR2 YFSETQ. The CDR3 contains 14 residues. With 5 bases clipped from V and 7 bases from J, the junction kept 4 bases outside the gene matches.

In this sample, this clonotype turned up many times. The rearrangement uses TRBV28 and TRBJ2-7; D unclear. This CDR3 contains 12 residues. V gave up 5 bases and J gave up 5 bases, with 10 bases separating them. The germline V gene has CDR1 MDHEN and CDR2 SYDVKM. In nucleotides, the CDR3 is TGTGCCAGCAGTCTTATAGGTCACGAGCAGTACTTC. It encodes CASSLIGHEQYF.

This clonotype came up many times. In nucleotides, the CDR3 is TGCGCCAGCAGCGGAAGAGACACGCAACTGAACTATGGCTACACCTTC. This gives the protein CASSGRDTQLNYGYTF. The chain couples TRBV5-1 to TRBJ1-2; no reliable D call. CDR1 SGHRS and CDR2 YFSETQ come from the germline V gene. This CDR3 region has 16 residues. The V end lost 4 bases, the J end lost 2 bases, and 18 bases lay between the germline ends.

This clonotype was recorded many times. The chain uses TRBV10-2 and TRBJ2-7, with 7 bases that match TRBD1. The germline CDR1 and CDR2 sequences are WSHSY and SAAADI. Unmatched junction bases numbered 3, after V lost 2 bases and J lost 2 bases. The CDR3 extends over 14 amino acids. In DNA form, the CDR3 reads TGCGCCAGCAGTGAGCCACAGGGGACCTACGAGCAGTACTTC. Its translation: CASSEPQGTYEQYF.

This clonotype was observed many times. V usage is TRBV6-6 and J usage is TRBJ1-2; D not resolved. V was cut by 7 bases and J by 1 base, with 13 bases left in between. CDR1 MNHNY and CDR2 SVGAGI come from the germline V gene (reference sequence). The CDR3 runs 14 residues. For the CDR3, the DNA is TGTGCCAGCACGGAGAGTTTGATTAACTATGGCTACACCTTC. Translated: CASTESLINYGYTF.

This clonotype was seen at least ten times. The chain uses TRBV29-1 and TRBJ2-1; 9 bases are a match to TRBD2. The CDR3 contains 15 residues. CDR1 SQVTM and CDR2 ANQGSEA come from the germline V gene. J was trimmed by 2 bases and V by 1 base; bases with no gene match: 3. CDR3 nucleotides: TGCAGCGTTGAAGGACTAGCGGACGCCTACAATGAGCAGTTCTTC. It codes for CSVEGLADAYNEQFF.

This clonotype was counted between two and nine times. The CDR3 sequence: CSASSVGEANEKLFF. The DNA for the CDR3 is TGCAGTGCTAGTTCAGTCGGAGAAGCTAATGAAAAACTGTTTTTT. J is TRBJ1-4 and V is TRBV20-1; no clear D gene. V lost 3 bases and J 3 bases, leaving 14 bases between the germline ends. The germline gives CDR1 DFQATT, CDR2 SNEGSKA (reference sequence). The CDR3 totals 15 residues.

V and J are TRBV20-1 and TRBJ2-7; D might be TRBD1 (8 bases). V dropped 5 bases and J dropped 6 bases, with 20 bases sitting between them. CDR3 length: 14 amino acids. Germline loops: CDR1 DFQATT, CDR2 SNEGSKA (reference sequence). This CDR3 reads CSALRDRTGGEQYF. DNA for the CDR3: TGCAGTGCTCTACGGGACAGGACGGGGGGCGAGCAGTACTTC.

This chain connects TRBV7-3 to TRBJ2-3; D unresolved. This CDR3 has 13 amino acids. V shed 3 bases and J shed 4 bases, with 8 bases lying between them. Germline-derived CDR1 and CDR2 are SGHTA and FQGTGA. DNA of the CDR3: TGTGCCAGCAGCTTGAAACCGGCAGATACGCAGTATTTT. As protein: CASSLKPADTQYF.

Many counts were recorded for this clonotype. J is TRBJ2-1 and V is TRBV12-2; the DNA was not compared with TRBD2, the D call given in the table. TRBV12-2 corresponds to a pseudogene. CDR3 length: 19 amino acids. CDR3: CASRLARFGLADENNEQFF. CDR3 nucleotide sequence: TGTGCAAGTCGCTTAGCGCGGTTCGGCCTAGCGGACGAAAACAATGAGCAGTTCTTC.